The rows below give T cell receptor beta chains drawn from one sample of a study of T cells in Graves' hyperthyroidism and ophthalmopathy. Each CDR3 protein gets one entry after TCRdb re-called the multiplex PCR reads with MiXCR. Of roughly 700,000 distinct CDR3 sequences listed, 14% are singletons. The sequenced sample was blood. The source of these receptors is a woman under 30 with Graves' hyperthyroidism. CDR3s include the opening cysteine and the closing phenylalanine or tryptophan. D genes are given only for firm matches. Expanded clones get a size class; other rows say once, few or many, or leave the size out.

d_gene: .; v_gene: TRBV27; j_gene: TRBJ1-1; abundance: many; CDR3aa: CASSLFRRGVTEAFF; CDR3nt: TGTGCCAGCAGTTTATTCCGGAGGGGCGTCACTGAAGCTTTCTTT
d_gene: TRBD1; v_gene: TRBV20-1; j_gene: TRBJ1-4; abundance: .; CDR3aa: CSATEDRGYEKLFF; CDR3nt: TGCAGTGCCACCGAGGACAGGGGATATGAAAAACTGTTTTTT
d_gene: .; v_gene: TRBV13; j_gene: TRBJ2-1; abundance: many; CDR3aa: CASSERMAYNEQFF; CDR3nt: TGTGCCAGCAGCGAGCGGATGGCCTACAATGAGCAGTTCTTC
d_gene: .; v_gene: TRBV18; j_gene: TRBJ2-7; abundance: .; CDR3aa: CASSPIESSYEQYF; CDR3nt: TGTGCCAGCTCCCCGATCGAGAGCTCCTACGAGCAGTACTTC
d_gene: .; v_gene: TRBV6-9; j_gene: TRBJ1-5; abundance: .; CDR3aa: CASSYPRGGNQPQHF; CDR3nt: TGTGCCAGCAGTTACCCTAGGGGTGGCAATCAGCCCCAGCATTTT
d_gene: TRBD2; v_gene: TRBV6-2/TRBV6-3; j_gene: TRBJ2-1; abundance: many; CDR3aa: CASRDPRGGGWSYNEQFF; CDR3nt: TGTGCCAGCAGGGACCCTCGGGGGGGCGGATGGTCCTACAATGAGCAGTTCTTC
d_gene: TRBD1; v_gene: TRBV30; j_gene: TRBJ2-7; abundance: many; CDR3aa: CASTTGGADNEQYF; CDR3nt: TGTGCCTCGACGACAGGGGGCGCAGATAACGAGCAGTACTTC
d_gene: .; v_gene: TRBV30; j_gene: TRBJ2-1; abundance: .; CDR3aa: CALTFWSSYNEQFF; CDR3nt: TGTGCCCTAACTTTTTGGAGTTCGTACAATGAGCAGTTCTTC
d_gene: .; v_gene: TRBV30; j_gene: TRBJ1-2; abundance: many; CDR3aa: CAWEDGGGYTF; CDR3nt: TGTGCTTGGGAAGACGGGGGTGGCTACACCTTC
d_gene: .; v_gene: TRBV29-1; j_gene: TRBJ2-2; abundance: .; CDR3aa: CSVEDGRRNTGELFF; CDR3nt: TGCAGCGTTGAAGACGGGCGGCGGAACACCGGGGAGCTGTTTTTT
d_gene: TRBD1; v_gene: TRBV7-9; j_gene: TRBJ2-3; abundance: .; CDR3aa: CASSPNSGGSDTQYF; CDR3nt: TGTGCCAGCAGCCCAAACTCAGGGGGATCAGATACGCAGTATTTT
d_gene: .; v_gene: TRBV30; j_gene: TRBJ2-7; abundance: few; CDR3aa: CAWSVDSGTEQYF; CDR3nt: TGTGCCTGGAGTGTCGATTCTGGGACCGAGCAGTACTTC
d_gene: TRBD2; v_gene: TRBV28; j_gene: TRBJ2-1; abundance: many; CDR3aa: CASTPSGSSYNEQFF; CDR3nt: TGTGCCAGCACCCCCAGCGGGAGCTCCTACAATGAGCAGTTCTTC
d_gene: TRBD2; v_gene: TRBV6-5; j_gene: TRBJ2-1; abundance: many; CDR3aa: CASSYGSSGRRGEQFF; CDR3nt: TGTGCCAGCAGTTACGGTTCTAGCGGGAGGAGAGGTGAGCAGTTCTTC
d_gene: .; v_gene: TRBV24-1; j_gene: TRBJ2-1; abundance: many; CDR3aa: CATSDETRAANEQFF; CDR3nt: TGTGCCACCAGTGATGAGACCAGGGCAGCGAATGAGCAGTTCTTC
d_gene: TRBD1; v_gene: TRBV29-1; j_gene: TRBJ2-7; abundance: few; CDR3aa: CSVVDYRGSYEQYF; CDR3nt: TGCAGCGTGGTCGATTACAGGGGATCCTACGAGCAGTACTTC
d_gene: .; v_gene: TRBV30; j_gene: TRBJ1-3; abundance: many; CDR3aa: CAWSTGNTIYF; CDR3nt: TGTGCCTGGAGTACTGGAAACACCATATATTTT
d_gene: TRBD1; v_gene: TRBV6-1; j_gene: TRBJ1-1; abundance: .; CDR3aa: CASRTGSLNTEAFF; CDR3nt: TGTGCCAGCAGGACAGGGTCCCTGAACACTGAAGCTTTCTTT
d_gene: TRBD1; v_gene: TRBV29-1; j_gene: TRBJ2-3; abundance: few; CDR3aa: CSVEGPGQGAADTQYF; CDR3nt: TGCAGCGTTGAAGGTCCCGGACAGGGGGCGGCGGATACGCAGTATTTT
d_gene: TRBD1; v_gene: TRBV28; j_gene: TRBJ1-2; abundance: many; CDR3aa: CASSEGGALEGYTF; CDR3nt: TGTGCCAGCAGTGAAGGGGGCGCGCTCGAGGGCTACACCTTC
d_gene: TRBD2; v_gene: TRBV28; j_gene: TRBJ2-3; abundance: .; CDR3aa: CVSSLFTSGITDTQYF; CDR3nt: TGTGTCAGCAGTTTATTTACTAGCGGGATCACAGATACGCAGTATTTT
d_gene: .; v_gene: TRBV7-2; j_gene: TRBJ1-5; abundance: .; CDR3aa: CASSLEGGKSAQPQHF; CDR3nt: TGTGCCAGCAGCTTAGAAGGGGGAAAGTCCGCCCAGCCCCAGCATTTT
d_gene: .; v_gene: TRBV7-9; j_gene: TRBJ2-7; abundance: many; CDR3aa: CASSPRAQLGEQYF; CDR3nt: TGTGCCAGCAGCCCCAGGGCCCAGCTGGGGGAGCAGTACTTC
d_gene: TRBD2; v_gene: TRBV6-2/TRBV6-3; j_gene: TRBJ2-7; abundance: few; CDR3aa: CASTLAGAVEQYF; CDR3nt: TGTGCCAGCACTCTAGCGGGAGCAGTCGAGCAGTACTTC
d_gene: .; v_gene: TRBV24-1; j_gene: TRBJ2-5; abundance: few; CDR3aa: CATSEPGTREETQYF; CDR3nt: TGTGCCACCAGTGAGCCCGGGACACGGGAAGAGACCCAGTACTTC
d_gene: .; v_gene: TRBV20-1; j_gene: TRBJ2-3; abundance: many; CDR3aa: CSASPGMDTQYF; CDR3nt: TGCAGTGCTAGCCCGGGAATGGATACGCAGTATTTT
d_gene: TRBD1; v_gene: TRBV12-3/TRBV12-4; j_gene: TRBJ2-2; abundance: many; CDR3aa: CASSPTGTEHTGELFF; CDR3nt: TGTGCCAGCAGTCCCACGGGGACAGAGCACACCGGGGAGCTGTTTTTT
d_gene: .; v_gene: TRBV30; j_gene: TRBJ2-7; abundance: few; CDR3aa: CAWSKGGRPYEQYF; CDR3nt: TGTGCCTGGAGCAAGGGGGGCAGGCCCTACGAGCAGTACTTC
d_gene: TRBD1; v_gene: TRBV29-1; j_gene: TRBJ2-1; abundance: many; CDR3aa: CSVENEDRQSYNEQFF; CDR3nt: TGCAGCGTTGAGAACGAGGACAGGCAATCCTACAATGAGCAGTTCTTC
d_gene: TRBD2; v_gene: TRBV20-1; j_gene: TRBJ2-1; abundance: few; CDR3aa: CSARVQAGVHYNEQFF; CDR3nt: TGCAGTGCTAGAGTTCAAGCGGGAGTGCACTACAATGAGCAGTTCTTC
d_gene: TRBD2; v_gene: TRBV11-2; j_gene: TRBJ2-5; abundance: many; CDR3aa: CASSQGLAGGKETQYF; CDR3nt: TGTGCCAGCAGCCAGGGACTAGCGGGAGGAAAAGAGACCCAGTACTTC
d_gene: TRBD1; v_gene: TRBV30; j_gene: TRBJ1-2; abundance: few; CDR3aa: CACPERGRGNGYTF; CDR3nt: TGTGCCTGCCCTGAGAGGGGGCGGGGGAATGGCTACACCTTC
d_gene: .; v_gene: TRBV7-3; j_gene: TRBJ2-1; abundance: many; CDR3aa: CASSPMGNPYNEQFF; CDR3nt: TGTGCCAGCAGCCCGATGGGGAACCCCTACAATGAGCAGTTCTTC
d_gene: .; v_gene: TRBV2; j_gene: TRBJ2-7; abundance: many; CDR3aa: CASKTDPEQYF; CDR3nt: TGTGCCAGCAAGACAGACCCCGAGCAGTACTTC
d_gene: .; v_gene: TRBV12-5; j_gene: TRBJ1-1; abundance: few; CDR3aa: CASGLVRGARAEAFF; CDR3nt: TGTGCTAGTGGTTTGGTACGGGGGGCTCGGGCTGAAGCTTTCTTT
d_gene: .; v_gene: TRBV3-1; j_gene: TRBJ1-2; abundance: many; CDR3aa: CASSQDWTYGYTF; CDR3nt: TGTGCCAGCAGCCAAGATTGGACCTATGGCTACACCTTC
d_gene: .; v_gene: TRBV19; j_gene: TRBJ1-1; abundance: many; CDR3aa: CASLRGTEAFF; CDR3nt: TGTGCCAGCCTGAGGGGGACTGAAGCTTTCTTT
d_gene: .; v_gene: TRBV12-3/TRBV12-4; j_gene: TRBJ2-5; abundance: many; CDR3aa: CASSFGGEETQYF; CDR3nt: TGTGCCAGCAGTTTTGGAGGAGAAGAGACCCAGTACTTC
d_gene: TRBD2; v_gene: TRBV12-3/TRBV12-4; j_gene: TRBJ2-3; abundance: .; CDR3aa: CASSQLAGVPDTQYF; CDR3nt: TGTGCCAGCAGTCAACTAGCGGGAGTACCAGATACGCAGTATTTT
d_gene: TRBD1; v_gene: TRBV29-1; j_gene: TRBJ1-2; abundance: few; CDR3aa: CSGRGGAANYGYTF; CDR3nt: TGCAGCGGTAGAGGGGGCGCGGCTAACTATGGCTACACCTTC
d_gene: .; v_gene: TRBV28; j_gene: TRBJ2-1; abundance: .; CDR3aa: CASSFAGFDFNEQFF; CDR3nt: TGTGCCAGCAGTTTTGCGGGATTCGACTTTAATGAGCAGTTCTTC
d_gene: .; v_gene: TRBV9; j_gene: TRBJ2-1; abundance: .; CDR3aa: CASSVAPRTRSYEQFF; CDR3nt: TGTGCCAGCAGCGTAGCCCCGCGGACCCGTTCCTATGAGCAGTTCTTC
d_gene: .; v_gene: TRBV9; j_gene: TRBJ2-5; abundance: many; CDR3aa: CASSALGGYQETQYF; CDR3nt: TGTGCCAGCAGCGCCTTAGGGGGGTACCAAGAGACCCAGTACTTC
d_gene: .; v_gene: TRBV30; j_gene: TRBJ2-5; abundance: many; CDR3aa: CAWRKASQETQYF; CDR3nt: TGTGCCTGGAGAAAGGCTAGCCAAGAGACCCAGTACTTC
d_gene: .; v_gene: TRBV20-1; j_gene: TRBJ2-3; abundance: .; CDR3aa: CSARDLGSPFSTDTQYF; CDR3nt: TGCAGTGCTAGAGATCTCGGGTCCCCATTTAGCACAGATACGCAGTATTTT
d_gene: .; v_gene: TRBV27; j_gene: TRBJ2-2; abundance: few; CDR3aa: CASSKTGHRELFF; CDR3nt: TGTGCCAGCAGTAAAACAGGGCATCGGGAGCTGTTTTTT
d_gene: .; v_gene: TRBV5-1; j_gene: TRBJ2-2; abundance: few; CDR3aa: CASSKWDTGELFF; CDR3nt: TGCGCCAGCTCTAAGTGGGACACCGGGGAGCTGTTTTTT
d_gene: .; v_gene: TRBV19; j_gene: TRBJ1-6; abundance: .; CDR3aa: CASQTRDPNSPLHF; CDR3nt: TGTGCCAGCCAAACCCGGGATCCTAATTCACCCCTCCACTTT
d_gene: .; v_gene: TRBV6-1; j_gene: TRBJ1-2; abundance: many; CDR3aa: CAIHTDYNYGYTF; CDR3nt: TGTGCCATCCATACAGATTACAACTATGGCTACACCTTC
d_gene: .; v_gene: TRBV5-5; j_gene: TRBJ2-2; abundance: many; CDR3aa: CASSWQTELNTGELFF; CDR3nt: TGTGCCAGCAGCTGGCAGACAGAATTGAACACCGGGGAGCTGTTTTTT